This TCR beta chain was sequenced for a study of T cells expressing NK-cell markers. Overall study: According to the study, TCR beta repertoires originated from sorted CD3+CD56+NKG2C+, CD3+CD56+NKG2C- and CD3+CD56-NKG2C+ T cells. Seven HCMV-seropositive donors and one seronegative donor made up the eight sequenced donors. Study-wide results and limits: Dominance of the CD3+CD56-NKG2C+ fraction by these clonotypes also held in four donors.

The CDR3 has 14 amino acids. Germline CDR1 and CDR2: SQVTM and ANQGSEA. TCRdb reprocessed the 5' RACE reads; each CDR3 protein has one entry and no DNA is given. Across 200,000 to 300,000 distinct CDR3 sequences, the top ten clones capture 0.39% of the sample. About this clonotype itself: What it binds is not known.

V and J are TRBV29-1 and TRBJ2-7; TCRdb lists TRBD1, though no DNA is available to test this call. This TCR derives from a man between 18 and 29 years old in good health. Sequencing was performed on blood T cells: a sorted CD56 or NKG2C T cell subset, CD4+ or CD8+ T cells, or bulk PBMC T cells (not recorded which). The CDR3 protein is CSVIRQASSYEQYF.